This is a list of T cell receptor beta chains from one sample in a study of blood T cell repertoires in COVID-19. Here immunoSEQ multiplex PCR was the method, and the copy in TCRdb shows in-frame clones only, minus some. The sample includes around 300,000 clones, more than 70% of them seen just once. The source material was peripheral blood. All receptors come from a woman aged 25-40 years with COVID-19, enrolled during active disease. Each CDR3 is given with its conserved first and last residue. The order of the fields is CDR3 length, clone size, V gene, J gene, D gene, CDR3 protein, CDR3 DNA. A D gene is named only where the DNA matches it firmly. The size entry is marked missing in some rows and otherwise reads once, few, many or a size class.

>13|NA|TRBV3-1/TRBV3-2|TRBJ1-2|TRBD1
CASSYGTAYGYTF
TGTGCCAGCAGCTACGGGACAGCCTATGGCTACACCTTC
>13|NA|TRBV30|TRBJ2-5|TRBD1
CACLGTAQETQYF
TGTGCCTGCCTTGGGACAGCCCAAGAGACCCAGTACTTC
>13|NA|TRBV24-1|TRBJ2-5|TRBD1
CATSDRGRETQYF
TGTGCCACCAGCGACAGGGGGAGAGAGACCCAGTACTTC
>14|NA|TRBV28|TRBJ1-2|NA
CASSEGSSMGGYTF
TGTGCCAGCAGTGAGGGCTCCTCGATGGGTGGCTACACCTTC
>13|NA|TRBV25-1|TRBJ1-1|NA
CASSEVGYSEAFF
TGTGCCAGCAGTGAAGTCGGGTATTCCGAAGCTTTCTTT
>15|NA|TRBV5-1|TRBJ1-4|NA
CASSLGWGLNEKLFF
TGCGCCAGCAGCTTGGGTTGGGGACTTAATGAAAAACTGTTTTTT
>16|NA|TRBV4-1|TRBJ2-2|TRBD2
CASSQTTGGLAGELFF
TGCGCCAGCAGCCAAACTACGGGGGGGCTCGCCGGGGAGCTGTTTTTT
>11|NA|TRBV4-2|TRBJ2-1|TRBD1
CASSTGDEQFF
TGTGCCAGCAGTACAGGGGATGAGCAGTTCTTC
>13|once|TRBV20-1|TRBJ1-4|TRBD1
CSASSGGNEKLFF
TGCAGTGCTAGTTCAGGGGGCAATGAAAAACTGTTTTTT
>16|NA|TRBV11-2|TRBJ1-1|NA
CASITGRGAMNTEAFF
TGTGCCAGCATCACTGGGAGGGGTGCCATGAACACTGAAGCTTTCTTT
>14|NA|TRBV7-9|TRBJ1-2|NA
CASSLDVTRGGYTF
TGTGCCAGCAGCTTAGACGTAACCCGGGGGGGCTACACCTTC
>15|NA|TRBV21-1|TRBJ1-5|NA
CASSKGTGSNQPQHF
TGTGCCAGCAGCAAAGGGACAGGGAGCAATCAGCCCCAGCATTTT
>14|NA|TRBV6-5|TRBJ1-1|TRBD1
CASSPLDRDTEAFF
TGTGCCAGCAGTCCTTTGGACAGGGACACTGAAGCTTTCTTT
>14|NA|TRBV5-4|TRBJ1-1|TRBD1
CASSYGQGRDEAFF
TGTGCCAGCAGCTACGGACAGGGGAGGGATGAAGCTTTCTTT
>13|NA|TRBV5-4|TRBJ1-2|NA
CASRPDSNYGYTF
TGTGCCAGCAGACCTGACAGTAACTATGGCTACACCTTC
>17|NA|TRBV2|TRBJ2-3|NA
CASIKTPPGTSTDTQYF
TGTGCCAGCATCAAAACCCCTCCCGGGACTAGCACAGATACGCAGTATTTT
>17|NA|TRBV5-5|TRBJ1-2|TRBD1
CASVEGQGAGSNYGYTF
TGTGCCAGCGTAGAAGGACAGGGGGCCGGCTCTAACTATGGCTACACCTTC
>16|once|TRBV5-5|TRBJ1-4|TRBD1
CASSSYNLDTGGKLFF
TGTGCCAGCAGCTCATACAACCTTGACACAGGGGGGAAACTGTTTTTT
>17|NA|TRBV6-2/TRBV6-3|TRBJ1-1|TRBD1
CASSLLSGTALYTEAFF
TGTGCCAGCAGTCTATTGTCCGGGACAGCGCTTTACACTGAAGCTTTCTTT
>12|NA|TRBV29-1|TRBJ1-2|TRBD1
CSVDQGAHGYTF
TGCAGCGTTGACCAGGGGGCCCATGGCTACACCTTC
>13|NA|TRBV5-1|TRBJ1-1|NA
CASSLVPNTEAFF
TGCGCCAGCAGCTTGGTTCCTAATACTGAAGCTTTCTTT
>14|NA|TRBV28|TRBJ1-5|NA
CASIPGTYNQPQHF
TGTGCCAGCATTCCCGGGACTTACAATCAGCCCCAGCATTTT
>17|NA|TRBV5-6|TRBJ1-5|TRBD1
CASSQWGRDSGYQPQHF
TGTGCCAGCAGCCAATGGGGGCGGGACAGTGGCTATCAGCCCCAGCATTTT
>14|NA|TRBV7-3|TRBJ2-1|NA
CASSLEGQYNEQFF
TGTGCCAGCAGCCTGGAAGGACAGTACAATGAGCAGTTCTTC
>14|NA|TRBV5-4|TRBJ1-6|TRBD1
CASSRDRVDSPLHF
TGTGCCAGCAGCCGGGACAGGGTGGATTCACCCCTCCACTTT
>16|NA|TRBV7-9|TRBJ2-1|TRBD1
CASSLGDRGYGNEQFF
TGTGCCAGCAGCTTAGGGGACAGAGGGTATGGCAATGAGCAGTTCTTC
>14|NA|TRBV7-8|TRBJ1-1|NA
CASSLGTLNTEAFF
TGTGCCAGCAGCTTGGGGACACTGAACACTGAAGCTTTCTTT
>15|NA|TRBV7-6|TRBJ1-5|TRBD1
CASSPWTGADQPQHF
TGTGCCAGCAGCCCATGGACAGGGGCGGATCAGCCCCAGCATTTT
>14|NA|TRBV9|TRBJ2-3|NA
CASSVVGGHDTQYF
TGTGCCAGCAGCGTAGTCGGGGGGCACGATACGCAGTATTTT
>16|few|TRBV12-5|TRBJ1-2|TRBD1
CASGLGPGGQRGGYTF
TGTGCTAGTGGTTTGGGGCCCGGGGGACAGCGCGGAGGCTACACCTTC
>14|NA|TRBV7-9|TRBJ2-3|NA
CASRTGTGFDTQYF
TGTGCCAGCCGAACCGGGACTGGGTTTGATACGCAGTATTTT
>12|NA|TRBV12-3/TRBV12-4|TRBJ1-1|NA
CASSHTGLEAFF
TGTGCCAGCAGTCACACAGGGCTGGAGGCTTTCTTT
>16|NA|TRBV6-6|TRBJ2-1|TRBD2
CASSYPTSGGNNEQFF
TGTGCCAGCAGTTACCCGACTAGCGGGGGAAACAATGAGCAGTTCTTC
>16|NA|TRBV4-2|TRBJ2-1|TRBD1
CASSQEGQGNYNEQFF
TGTGCCAGCAGCCAAGAAGGACAGGGCAACTACAATGAGCAGTTCTTC
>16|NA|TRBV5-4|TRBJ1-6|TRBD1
CASSWTGRSYNSPLHF
TGTGCCAGCAGCTGGACAGGGAGGTCCTATAATTCACCCCTCCACTTT
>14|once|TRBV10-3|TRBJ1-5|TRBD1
CAIRQDRGNQPQHF
TGTGCCATCAGACAAGACAGGGGTAATCAGCCCCAGCATTTT
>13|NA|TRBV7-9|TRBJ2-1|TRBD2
CASSLAHAGGQFF
TGTGCCAGCAGCTTAGCGCATGCGGGGGGGCAGTTCTTC
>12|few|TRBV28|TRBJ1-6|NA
CASTPGTSPLHF
TGTGCCAGCACCCCAGGAACCTCACCCCTCCACTTT
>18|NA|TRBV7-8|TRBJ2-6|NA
CASSFVKQASSGANVLTF
TGTGCCAGCAGCTTTGTTAAACAGGCGAGCTCTGGGGCCAACGTCCTGACTTTC
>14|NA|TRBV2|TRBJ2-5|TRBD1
CASSPDRGRKTQYF
TGTGCCAGCAGCCCTGACAGGGGGCGAAAGACCCAGTACTTC
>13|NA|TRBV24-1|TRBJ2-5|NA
CAMSARVRETQYF
TGTGCAATGTCAGCTCGGGTAAGGGAGACCCAGTACTTC
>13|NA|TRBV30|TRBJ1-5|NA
CAWSVKGYQPQHF
TGTGCCTGGAGTGTTAAGGGGTACCAGCCCCAGCATTTT
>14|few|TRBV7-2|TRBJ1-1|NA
CASSFVSRDTEAFF
TGTGCCAGCAGCTTCGTGAGCAGGGACACTGAAGCTTTCTTT
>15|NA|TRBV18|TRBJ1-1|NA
CASSPPGQARAEAFF
TGTGCCAGCTCACCACCGGGGCAGGCAAGGGCTGAAGCTTTCTTT
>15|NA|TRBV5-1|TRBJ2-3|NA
CASRYRPRGTDTQYF
TGCGCCAGCAGATACAGACCCAGGGGCACAGATACGCAGTATTTT
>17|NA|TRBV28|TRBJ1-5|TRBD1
CASSSPSGTGGRQPQHF
TGTGCCAGCAGCAGCCCGTCCGGGACAGGGGGCAGACAGCCCCAGCATTTT
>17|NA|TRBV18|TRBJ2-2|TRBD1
CASSPGQGIANTGELFF
TGTGCCAGCTCACCGGGACAGGGAATCGCGAACACCGGGGAGCTGTTTTTT
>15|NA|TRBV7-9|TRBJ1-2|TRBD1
CASSPHTGGADGYTF
TGTGCCAGCAGCCCACACACAGGGGGCGCCGATGGCTACACCTTC
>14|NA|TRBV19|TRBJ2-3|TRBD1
CASSRTGATDTQYF
TGTGCCAGTAGTAGGACAGGGGCCACAGATACGCAGTATTTT
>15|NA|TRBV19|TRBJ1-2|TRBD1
CASSIWTGTPYGYTF
TGTGCCAGTAGTATTTGGACAGGGACACCCTATGGCTACACCTTC
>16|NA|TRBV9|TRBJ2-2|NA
CASSSRRGSATGELFF
TGTGCCAGCAGCTCTCGGAGGGGTTCGGCCACCGGGGAGCTGTTTTTT
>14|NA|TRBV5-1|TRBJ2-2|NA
CASSLRGNTGELFF
TGCGCCAGCAGCTTGCGGGGGAACACCGGGGAGCTGTTTTTT
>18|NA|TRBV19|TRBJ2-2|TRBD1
CASWDRGFRSASRGELFF
TGTGCCAGTTGGGACAGGGGATTTCGTTCTGCATCGCGGGGGGAGCTGTTTTTT
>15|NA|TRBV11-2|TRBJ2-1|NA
CASSSIPGLPNEQFF
TGTGCCAGCAGCTCGATACCGGGACTCCCTAATGAGCAGTTCTTC
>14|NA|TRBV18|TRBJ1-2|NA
CASSQYSESYGYTF
TGTGCCAGCTCACAATACAGTGAGAGCTATGGCTACACCTTC